The 31 T cell receptor beta chains below were found in one sample sequenced in a study of neoadjuvant anti-PD-1 for oral cavity cancer. Profiled with immunoSEQ multiplex PCR; TCRdb holds only in-frame clones, not every one. The sample consists of about 15,000 clones, about 44% of them appearing once. As to time point: after neoadjuvant nivolumab, at surgical resection. The source material was tumor tissue, sampled after nivolumab (anti-PD-1) treatment. These receptors were collected from a person between 35 and 79 years old with oral cavity squamous cell carcinoma.

The chain links TRBV5-1 to TRBJ1-2; the D gene is possibly TRBD1 (6 bases). V was trimmed by 4 bases and J by 2 bases, leaving 12 bases between them. Per germline, CDR1 SGHRS and CDR2 YFSETQ. CDR3 length: 14 residues. The CDR3 DNA sequence: TGCGCCAGCAGCCCACAGGGAGCCAACTATGGCTACACCTTC. It is translated as CASSPQGANYGYTF.

V is TRBV7-8 and J is TRBJ2-1, with D perhaps matching TRBD1 (5 bases). The germline V and J ends were trimmed by 4 bases and 7 bases, with 11 bases remaining between them. CDR3 length: 13 amino acids. CDR1 and CDR2 (germline): SGHVS, FQNEAQ. As DNA, the CDR3 is TGTGCCAGCAGCTCCACGCAGGGAAATGAGCAGTTCTTC. Its translation is CASSSTQGNEQFF.

The CDR3 protein is CASSPDRWNEQFF. In DNA, the CDR3 is TGTGCCAGCAGCCCAGACAGGTGGAATGAGCAGTTCTTC. V gene TRBV7-8 combines with J gene TRBJ2-1; D perhaps matches TRBD1 (6 bases). Germline V gene sequence: CDR1 SGHVS, CDR2 FQNEAQ. The CDR3 totals 13 residues. V lost 5 bases, J lost 7 bases, and 12 bases lay in between. Drawing the rest from reference TRBV7-8 and TRBJ2-1, the complete variable domain is GAGVSQSPRYKVAKRGQDVALRCDPISGHVSLFWYQQALGQGPEFLTYFQNEAQLDKSGLPSDRFFAERPEGSVSTLKIQRTQQEDSAVYLCASSPDRWNEQFFGPGTRLTVL.

CDR3 protein: CASRIDSFTTYEQYF. For the CDR3, the DNA is TGTGCCAGCAGGATCGACAGCTTCACCACTTACGAGCAGTACTTC. V and J are TRBV6-1 and TRBJ2-7, with D possibly being TRBD1 (5 bases). Germline V gives CDR1 MNHNS, CDR2 SASEGT. The CDR3 totals 15 residues. V lost 6 bases and J lost 4, with 19 bases in between.

The chain is built from TRBV30 and TRBJ2-7; tentatively, D is TRBD1 (6 bases). The V and J ends lost 1 base and 7 bases respectively, with 14 bases between them. Per germline, CDR1 GTSNPN and CDR2 SVGIG (reference sequence). There are 13 residues in the CDR3. The CDR3 DNA reads TGTGCCTGGAGTGCTACAGGGTCCGGGGAGCAGTACTTC. This codes for CAWSATGSGEQYF.

This rearrangement joins TRBV7-2 to TRBJ2-5; tentatively, D is TRBD2 (6 bases). V shed 5 bases and J shed 0 bases, with 19 bases lying between them. The CDR3 is made up of 17 amino acids. Germline values: CDR1 SGHTA, CDR2 FQGNSA. CDR3 sequence reads: CASSIRVGGLYQETQYF. The DNA for the CDR3 is TGTGCCAGCAGCATTAGAGTGGGGGGACTGTACCAAGAGACCCAGTACTTC. The full variable domain, its missing parts supplied by reference TRBV7-2 and TRBJ2-5, is GAGVSQSPSNKVTEKGKDVELRCDPISGHTALYWYRQSLGQGLEFLIYFQGNSAPDKSGLPSDRFSAERTGGSVSTLTIQRTQQEDSAVYLCASSIRVGGLYQETQYFGPGTRLLVL.

This CDR3 is CAISEPTGNAITETQYF. For the CDR3, the DNA is TGTGCCATCAGTGAGCCAACAGGGAATGCTATCACGGAGACCCAGTACTTC. The rearrangement uses TRBV10-3 and TRBJ2-5, with D perhaps matching TRBD1 (6 bases). Trimming shortened V by 2 bases and J by 5 bases, and 21 bases separated the two germline ends. The CDR3 loop spans 17 amino acids. The V gene's germline CDR1 is ENHRY and CDR2 SYGVKD.

This rearrangement joins TRBV25-1 to TRBJ1-2, with no clear D. Between the trimmed V and J ends, which lost 3 bases and 7 bases, there was a span of 9 bases. CDR3 length: 12 amino acids. Germline-derived CDR1 and CDR2 are MGHDK and SYGVNS. The CDR3 DNA follows: TGTGCCAGCAGTGATCCGGGCGGTGGCTACACCTTC. It specifies CASSDPGGGYTF.

The chain recombines TRBV14 with TRBJ2-7; D not resolved. Trimming pared 5 bases from V and 4 bases from J, leaving 24 bases between. The length of the CDR3 is 17 residues. Germline values: CDR1 SGHDN, CDR2 FVKESK. CDR3: CASSKPDAMSPRYEQYF. In DNA, the CDR3 is TGTGCCAGCAGCAAACCGGACGCGATGTCGCCGCGGTACGAGCAGTACTTC.

This clone turned up a few times. The chain carries TRBV27 and TRBJ2-2; a weak D match, TRBD1 (6 bases). CDR1 is MNHEY, CDR2 SMNVEV, per germline (reference sequence). The CDR3 loop spans 17 amino acids. V shed 7 bases and J shed 4 bases, with 22 bases lying between them. Here the CDR3 reads CASKRIQGQGGTGELFF. CDR3 DNA: TGTGCCAGCAAGAGGATTCAGGGGCAGGGCGGCACCGGGGAGCTGTTTTTT.

The V call is TRBV11-2, the J call TRBJ2-5, with 7 nucleotides matching TRBD2. The trim removed 5 bases at V and 5 bases at J, leaving 14 bases unmatched. Germline V gene sequence: CDR1 SGHAT, CDR2 FQNNGV. This CDR3 region has 16 residues. The CDR3 reads CASSPGVGGIAETQYF. CDR3 nucleotides: TGTGCCAGCAGCCCCGGAGTGGGGGGGATAGCGGAGACCCAGTACTTC. The variable domain in full, completed from reference TRBV11-2 and TRBJ2-5, reads EAGVAQSPRYKIIEKRQSVAFWCNPISGHATLYWYQQILGQGPKLLIQFQNNGVVDDSQLPKDRFSAERLKGVDSTLKIQPAKLEDSAVYLCASSPGVGGIAETQYFGPGTRLLVL.

The chain couples TRBV5-8 to TRBJ2-7; D may be TRBD2 (7 bases). The CDR3 has 16 residues. Germline lookup yields CDR1 SGHTS and CDR2 YDEGEE. V gave up 0 bases and J gave up 0 bases, with 13 bases separating them. Written as DNA, the CDR3 is TGTGCCAGCAGCTTGGCGGGGGGCGACACCTCCTACGAGCAGTACTTC. This gives the protein CASSLAGGDTSYEQYF.

V is TRBV13 and J is TRBJ2-1; 9 positions match TRBD2. V trimming: 5 bases; J trimming: 9 bases; junction bases outside the gene matches: 11. The length of the CDR3 is 15 residues. Per the germline V gene, CDR1 is PRHDT and CDR2 is FYEKMQ (reference sequence). CDR3 protein: CASSPGGGGASEQFF. The CDR3 DNA follows: TGTGCCAGCAGCCCAGGAGGCGGGGGGGCGAGTGAGCAGTTCTTC.

The chain uses TRBV5-6 and TRBJ1-4; D gene ambiguous. CDR1 is SGHDT and CDR2 is YYEEEE in the germline V gene. Trimming took 5 bases from V and 6 from J, leaving 14 bases between them. The CDR3 is 14 amino acids. CDR3 protein: CASREVWADEKLFF. In DNA form, the CDR3 reads TGTGCCAGCAGAGAGGTCTGGGCGGATGAAAAACTGTTTTTT.

In its sample, this clone was seen once. The J gene is TRBJ1-1, the V gene TRBV19; D perhaps matches TRBD1 (6 bases). Germline lookup yields CDR1 LNHDA and CDR2 SQIVND (reference sequence). The CDR3 covers 14 residues. V lost 5 bases and J lost 4, with 14 bases in between. CDR3 DNA: TGTGCCAGTAGTCCCGGGGGCATTCGCACTGAAGCTTTCTTT. Its translation: CASSPGGIRTEAFF.

There are a few counts of this clone. The chain uses TRBV6-5 and TRBJ1-1; 7 bases are a match to TRBD1. This CDR3 spans 13 amino acids. The junction had 10 bases not matched to a gene; V was cut back by 6 bases and J by 9 bases. The germline V gene encodes CDR1 MNHEY and CDR2 SVGAGI. CDR3 sequence reads: CASRFRGATKAFF. The CDR3 DNA sequence: TGTGCCAGCAGGTTCAGGGGGGCCACAAAAGCTTTCTTT.

Only a few counts were recorded for this clone. CDR3 region: CASSPGVSYEQYF. In DNA, the CDR3 is TGTGCCAGCAGCCCAGGGGTCTCCTACGAGCAGTACTTC. The chain carries TRBV7-6 and TRBJ2-7; a weak D match, TRBD1 (6 bases). CDR1 SGHVS and CDR2 FNYEAQ come from the germline V gene. Deletions cut 5 bases from V and 0 bases from J, with 8 bases between. The CDR3 covers 13 residues.

The rearrangement uses TRBV6-1 and TRBJ2-7; no firm D call. Trimming cost V 7 bases and J 0 bases, with 7 bases left between them. CDR1 and CDR2 from the germline V gene are MNHNS and SASEGT. CDR3 length: 12 residues. DNA for the CDR3: TGTGCCAGCAAAAGGAGCTCCTACGAGCAGTACTTC. Translation gives CASKRSSYEQYF.

This clone appeared a few times. The chain links TRBV6-6 to TRBJ1-6; D ambiguous. Germline-derived CDR1 and CDR2 are MNHNY and SVGAGI (reference sequence). V lost 7 bases to trimming and J lost 9 bases, with 19 bases between them. The CDR3 is 15 amino acids. CDR3 sequence (DNA): TGTGCCAGCACCTACGGAGAGGTGTATTTTTCACCCCTCCACTTT. Amino acid sequence: CASTYGEVYFSPLHF.

This clone rates as medium-sized. The rearrangement uses TRBV25-1 and TRBJ1-3; no definite D call. Trimming cost V 4 bases and J 6 bases, with 7 bases left between them. CDR3 size: 12 residues. Germline V gene sequence: CDR1 MGHDK, CDR2 SYGVNS. CDR3 sequence: CASSGTLNTIYF. The CDR3 region has the DNA TGTGCCAGCAGTGGAACACTAAACACCATATATTTT.

The genes are TRBV7-2 and TRBJ1-2, with 9 bases matching TRBD1. The CDR3 is made up of 14 amino acids. V lost 5 bases to trimming and J lost 5 bases; unmatched junction nucleotides: 6. CDR1 and CDR2 (germline): SGHTA, FQGNSA. The CDR3 reads CASSAGQGLYGYTF. CDR3 bases: TGTGCCAGCAGCGCGGGACAGGGCCTTTATGGCTACACCTTC.

The V call is TRBV27, the J call TRBJ1-6, with D possibly TRBD1 on 5 matching bases. The V and J ends lost 4 bases and 10 bases respectively, with 14 bases between them. The CDR3 is made up of 14 amino acids. Per germline, CDR1 MNHEY and CDR2 SMNVEV (reference sequence). The chain's CDR3 is CASSSRDRGSPLHF. The CDR3 nucleotides read TGTGCCAGCAGTTCCAGGGATCGGGGATCACCCCTCCACTTT.

The CDR3 spells CASSLLRGWELFF. DNA of the CDR3: TGTGCCAGCAGCTTGCTCCGGGGTTGGGAGCTGTTTTTT. The V gene is TRBV5-6, the J gene TRBJ2-2; possibly TRBD2 for D (5 bases). The CDR3 contains 13 residues. Germline V gene lookup returns CDR1 SGHDT and CDR2 YYEEEE. Trimming pared 1 base from V and 9 bases from J, leaving 10 bases between.

This chain connects TRBV5-1 to TRBJ2-1, with D possibly TRBD1 on 5 matching bases. Germline CDR1 is SGHRS and CDR2 is YFSETQ. V lost 3 bases and J lost 10, with 8 bases in between. This CDR3 region has 11 residues. The CDR3: CASSSRVEQFF. The CDR3 nucleotides are TGCGCCAGCAGCTCCAGGGTAGAGCAGTTCTTC.

The CDR3 DNA reads TGTGCCAGCAGCTTAGCTCAGGGGGTGTACAATGAGCAGTTCTTC. This codes for CASSLAQGVYNEQFF. The rearrangement links TRBV7-2 to TRBJ2-1; 7 bases map to TRBD1. Germline CDR1 is SGHTA and CDR2 is FQGNSA. Losses at the gene ends were 0 bases for V and 4 bases for J; bases not matched to a gene: 3. The CDR3 extends over 15 amino acids. Together with reference TRBV7-2 and TRBJ2-1, the CDR3 gives the full variable domain: GAGVSQSPSNKVTEKGKDVELRCDPISGHTALYWYRQSLGQGLEFLIYFQGNSAPDKSGLPSDRFSAERTGGSVSTLTIQRTQQEDSAVYLCASSLAQGVYNEQFFGPGTRLTVL.

This clone was seen only a few times. V usage is TRBV9 and J usage is TRBJ1-1, with 8 bases matching TRBD1. V dropped 2 bases and J dropped 2; count of bases not matched to a gene: 2. CDR3 size: 14 residues. CDR1 SGDLS and CDR2 YYNGEE come from the germline V gene. The CDR3 sequence: CASSVGQGNTEAFF. In DNA, the CDR3 is TGTGCCAGCAGCGTCGGACAGGGAAACACTGAAGCTTTCTTT.

The chain links TRBV15 to TRBJ1-5; 10 bases fit TRBD1. The CDR3 totals 14 residues. Germline V CDR1 and CDR2: LNHNV, YYDKDF (reference sequence). V was clipped by 3 bases and J by 7 bases; unmatched bases: 3. The CDR3 sequence is CATSRGTGVQPQHF. The DNA for the CDR3 is TGTGCCACCAGCAGGGGGACAGGGGTGCAGCCCCAGCATTTT.

The CDR3 is CASSLWGSGELFF. In DNA, the CDR3 is TGTGCCAGCAGTCTGTGGGGCTCCGGGGAGCTGTTTTTT. The V call is TRBV6-6, the J call TRBJ2-2; D possibly corresponds to TRBD1 (5 bases). The V end lost 5 bases, the J end lost 6 bases, and 10 bases lay between the germline ends. Germline V lookup: CDR1 MNHNY, CDR2 SVGAGI (reference sequence). There are 13 residues in the CDR3.

The rearrangement links TRBV7-6 to TRBJ1-1; TRBD1 is a possible D gene (5 bases). This CDR3 spans 12 amino acids. Per the germline V gene, CDR1 is SGHVS and CDR2 is FNYEAQ. V lost 5 bases, J lost 6 bases, and 10 bases lay in between. The CDR3 spells CASSPGGSEAFF. CDR3 bases: TGTGCCAGCAGCCCCGGGGGGTCTGAAGCTTTCTTT.

J is TRBJ2-7 and V is TRBV6-6; no firm D call. Trimming pared 4 bases from V and 1 base from J, leaving 8 bases between. In germline, CDR1 is MNHNY, CDR2 SVGAGI (reference sequence). The CDR3 is 13 amino acids. CDR3 nucleotide sequence: TGTGCCAGCAGTTTTCCTAGATCCTACGAGCAGTACTTC. This codes for CASSFPRSYEQYF.

The chain combines TRBV9 with TRBJ1-6; 9 bases are a match to TRBD1. The length of the CDR3 is 16 residues. V shed 2 bases, J shed 3 bases, and the junction held 3 bases outside the gene matches. The germline gives CDR1 SGDLS, CDR2 YYNGEE. The CDR3 DNA sequence: TGTGCCAGCAGCGTCGGGACAGGGTACTATAATTCACCCCTCCACTTT. Protein sequence: CASSVGTGYYNSPLHF.